The 11 T cell receptor beta chains given below trace back to one sample, sequenced in a study of cytomegalovirus exposure and HLA in healthy donors. With 60 Vbeta and 13 Jbeta primers, the PCR was carried out. Clones were read by immunoSEQ multiplex PCR, and TCRdb kept only the in-frame ones, dropping some. This table holds around 160,000 clones, almost 80% found once. Sequenced: PBMCs. Receptors originate from a man aged 45 to 65 in good health and CMV-seropositive.

This chain joins TRBV5-1 and TRBJ2-4; TRBD1 might be the D (5 bases). Between the trimmed V and J ends, which lost 4 bases and 8 bases, there was a span of 13 bases. The germline V gene encodes CDR1 SGHRS and CDR2 YFSETQ. This CDR3 has 13 amino acids. The CDR3 loop reads CASSDQGADIQYF. The CDR3 DNA reads TGCGCCAGCAGCGACCAGGGTGCGGACATTCAGTACTTC.

The chain has TRBV6-6 and TRBJ1-1; 7 bases are a match to TRBD1. Germline CDR1 reads MNHNY; CDR2 reads SVGAGI (reference sequence). The CDR3 is 15 residues long. With 0 bases clipped from V and 4 bases from J, the junction kept 5 bases outside the gene matches. The CDR3 nucleotides are TGTGCCAGCAGTTACTCGAACACAGGGGCCACTGAAGCTTTCTTT. The encoded protein is CASSYSNTGATEAFF.

The genes are TRBV5-6 and TRBJ1-3; 10 bases fit TRBD1. The germline V gene encodes CDR1 SGHDT and CDR2 YYEEEE. Unmatched junction bases numbered 9, after V lost 5 bases and J lost 4 bases. The CDR3 consists of 16 residues. The CDR3 sequence is CASSIGTGALGNTIYF. The CDR3 nucleotides read TGTGCCAGCAGTATCGGGACAGGGGCGCTCGGAAACACCATATATTTT.

CDR3 amino acids: CASSPVQGVYGYTF. The CDR3, as DNA: TGTGCCAGCTCACCCGTACAGGGGGTATACGGCTACACCTTC. The chain couples TRBV18 to TRBJ1-2; TRBD1 agrees at 8 bases. The junction had 8 bases not matched to a gene; V was cut back by 3 bases and J by 8 bases. The CDR3 has 14 residues. Per germline, CDR1 KGHSH and CDR2 LQKENI.

The chain links TRBV15 to TRBJ2-2, with TRBD2 matching 8 bases. The CDR3 is made up of 21 amino acids. Germline values: CDR1 LNHNV, CDR2 YYDKDF (reference sequence). Losses at the gene ends were 5 bases for V and 0 bases for J; bases not matched to a gene: 20. The CDR3 DNA is TGTGCCACCAGCCCTCGCGGGGGGTACTTCGTCGGTCCTACGAACACCGGGGAGCTGTTTTTT. Translation gives CATSPRGGYFVGPTNTGELFF.

This chain connects TRBV28 to TRBJ2-7, with D possibly TRBD2 on 5 matching bases. The ends were cut back, 3 bases at V and 4 bases at J, with 13 bases in the middle. The CDR3 sequence is 14 residues long. Germline V gene sequence: CDR1 MDHEN, CDR2 SYDVKM. The CDR3 region is CASSFAGKGYEQYV. The CDR3, as DNA: TGTGCCAGCAGTTTTGCCGGGAAAGGGTACGAGCAGTACGTC.

The chain carries TRBV28 and TRBJ2-1; TRBD2 might be the D (6 bases). The CDR3 totals 15 residues. In germline, CDR1 is MDHEN, CDR2 SYDVKM. The ends were cut back, 5 bases at V and 2 bases at J, with 13 bases in the middle. The CDR3 nucleotides are TGTGCCAGCAGTCCCCCGGCGGGGCCCTACAATGAGCAGTTCTTC. This translates into CASSPPAGPYNEQFF.

The chain is built from TRBV6-5 and TRBJ2-1, with D perhaps matching TRBD2 (6 bases). CDR1 is MNHEY and CDR2 is SVGAGI in the germline V gene. The CDR3 has 16 amino acids. The V and J ends lost 0 bases and 3 bases respectively, with 12 bases between them. CDR3 in DNA: TGTGCCAGCAGTTACTCGATCGGGGGATTCTACAATGAGCAGTTCTTC. This gives the protein CASSYSIGGFYNEQFF.

This clone was recorded only once. The chain carries TRBV2 and TRBJ1-2; D may be TRBD1 (5 bases). V was pared by 4 bases and J by 5 bases, with 11 bases between. This CDR3 region has 13 residues. Germline assignment: CDR1 SNHLY and CDR2 FYNNEI. CDR3 amino acids: CASSVQGRYGYTF. DNA of the CDR3: TGTGCCAGCAGTGTCCAGGGTCGGTATGGCTACACCTTC.

The V and J genes are TRBV6-5 and TRBJ2-1; 12 bases map to TRBD1. Germline CDR1 MNHEY, CDR2 SVGAGI. This CDR3 region has 15 residues. Trimming at V came to 2 bases and at J to 9 bases, leaving 5 bases not matched to a gene. CDR3 amino acids: CASSYEGTGGGEQFF. Written as DNA, the CDR3 is TGTGCCAGCAGTTACGAAGGGACAGGGGGCGGTGAGCAGTTCTTC.

The chain couples TRBV10-3 to TRBJ1-1, with TRBD1 as a possible D gene (6 bases). In germline, CDR1 is ENHRY, CDR2 SYGVKD. V dropped 6 bases and J dropped 2 bases, with 16 bases sitting between them. The CDR3 length is 15 residues. The CDR3 sequence: CAIRWVGGPNTEAFF. The CDR3 DNA follows: TGTGCCATCAGATGGGTTGGGGGCCCCAACACTGAAGCTTTCTTT.